This T cell receptor beta chain was captured by sequencing in a study of T cell repertoires in cytomegalovirus infection. TCRdb used MiXCR to reprocess the reads, holding one entry per CDR3 protein. The repertoire has about 260,000 distinct CDR3 sequences, about 13% of them found once; the top ten carry roughly 8.7%. There are 15 residues in the CDR3. V lost 0 bases and J 6 bases, leaving 15 bases between the germline ends. CDR1 and CDR2 from the germline V gene are DFQATT and SNEGSKA (reference sequence). Input material: PBMCs. The receptor's source is a human donor in good health (CMV status not recorded). Some clones in this sample may be carry-over from other donors' samples. The chain links TRBV20-1 to TRBJ1-5; maybe TRBD1 (5 bases). The CDR3 DNA sequence: TGCAGTGCTAGAGATCGGGGCCGGGGCGGTCAGCCCCAGCATTTT. It encodes CSARDRGRGGQPQHF.